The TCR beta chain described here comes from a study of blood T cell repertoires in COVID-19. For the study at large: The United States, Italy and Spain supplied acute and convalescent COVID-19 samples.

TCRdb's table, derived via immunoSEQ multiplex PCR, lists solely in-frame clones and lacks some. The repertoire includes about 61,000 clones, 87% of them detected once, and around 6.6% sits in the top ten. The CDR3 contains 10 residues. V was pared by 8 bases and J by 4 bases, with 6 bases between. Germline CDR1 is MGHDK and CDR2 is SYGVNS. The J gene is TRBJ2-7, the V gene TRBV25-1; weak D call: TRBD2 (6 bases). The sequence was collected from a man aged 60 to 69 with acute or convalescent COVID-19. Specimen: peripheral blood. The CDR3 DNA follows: TGTGCCAGCGGGGGGTACGAGCAGTACTTC. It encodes CASGGYEQYF.